This TCR beta chain appears in the sequencing data of a study of Graves' ophthalmopathy and Graves' hyperthyroidism. This clonotype was found many times. Its antigen is not known. Amplification of the TCR beta CDR3 regions used RNA transcripts (as template). First-round RT-PCR with HTBI primers preceded a second-round multiplex PCR. TCRdb reanalysed the multiplex PCR reads using MiXCR and keeps one entry per CDR3 protein. Of 200,000 to 250,000 distinct CDR3 sequences in the sample, about 22% were seen once. Overall study results and limits: The model predicted progression of ophthalmopathy with a sensitivity of roughly 71%, and its specificity was about 73%.

Clinical symptoms and serum thyroxine were used for diagnosis; TRAb, thyroid ultrasound and orbital computed tomography were also relied on. PBMCs stemmed from around 10 ml of fresh peripheral blood. Sequencing was performed on peripheral blood. The clonotype originates from a woman in her fifties or sixties with Graves' ophthalmopathy.

The CDR3 nucleotides are TGTGCCAGCAGCGAGACAAATCAGCCCCAGCATTTT. Protein sequence: CASSETNQPQHF. The chain recombines TRBV28 with TRBJ1-5, with D hard to call. Germline V lookup: CDR1 MDHEN, CDR2 SYDVKM. There are 12 residues in the CDR3. V dropped 6 bases and J dropped 4 bases, with 7 bases sitting between them.